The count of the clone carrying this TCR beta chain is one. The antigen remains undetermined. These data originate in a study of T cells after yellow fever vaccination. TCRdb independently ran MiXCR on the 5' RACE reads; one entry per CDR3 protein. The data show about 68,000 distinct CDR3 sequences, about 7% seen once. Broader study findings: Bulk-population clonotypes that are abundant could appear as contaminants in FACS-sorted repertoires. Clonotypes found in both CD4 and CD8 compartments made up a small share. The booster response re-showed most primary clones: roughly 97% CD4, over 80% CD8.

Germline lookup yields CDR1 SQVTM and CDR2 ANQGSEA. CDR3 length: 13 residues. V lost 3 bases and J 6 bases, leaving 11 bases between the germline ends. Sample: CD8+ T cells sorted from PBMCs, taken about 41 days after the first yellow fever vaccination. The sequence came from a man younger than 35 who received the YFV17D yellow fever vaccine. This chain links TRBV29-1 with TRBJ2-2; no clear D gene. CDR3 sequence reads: CSVEGYGSGELFF. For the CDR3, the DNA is TGCAGCGTTGAGGGATATGGGTCCGGGGAGCTGTTTTTT.